This T cell receptor beta chain stems from a study of blood T cell repertoires in COVID-19. Clones were read by immunoSEQ multiplex PCR, and TCRdb kept only the in-frame ones, dropping some. The table has a few hundred thousand clones, 80% to 90% seen once. The germline CDR1 and CDR2 sequences are SGHNT and YYREEE (reference sequence). Trimming cost V 3 bases and J 2 bases; bases outside gene matches: 6. The CDR3 runs 15 residues. The TCR comes from a woman aged 18 to 35 who had recovered from COVID-19. Sequencing input: PBMCs or T cells enriched from blood (not recorded which). The chain recombines TRBV5-4 with TRBJ2-7; 9 bases agree with TRBD1. The CDR3 protein is CASSSRDRGTYEQYF. CDR3 nucleotide sequence: TGTGCCAGCAGCTCTCGAGACAGGGGGACCTACGAGCAGTACTTC.